Listed below are T cell receptor beta chains from one sample, sequenced in a study of tumor-infiltrating lymphocytes in oesophageal squamous cell carcinoma. MiXCR, applied by TCRdb to the PCR reads, yields one record per CDR3 protein. The table has 19,000 or so distinct CDR3 sequences, under 50% seen once. The sequencing input was blood. Receptors originate from a male donor with esophageal squamous cell carcinoma. The CDR3 runs from the conserved cysteine through the conserved F or W. D genes are given only for firm matches. The size entry is marked missing in some rows and otherwise reads once, few, many or a size class.

j_call: TRBJ2-3
clone_size: many
d_call: TRBD1
v_call: TRBV5-4
cdr3_aa: CASSRAQGASTDTQYF
cdr3_nt: TGTGCCAGCAGCCGAGCACAGGGGGCGAGCACAGATACGCAGTATTTT

j_call: TRBJ2-5
clone_size: once
d_call: TRBD2
v_call: TRBV11-2
cdr3_aa: CASSPGLAGVSETQYF
cdr3_nt: TGTGCCAGCAGCCCTGGACTAGCGGGAGTGAGTGAGACCCAGTACTTC

j_call: TRBJ2-7
clone_size: many
d_call: TRBD1
v_call: TRBV6-1
cdr3_aa: CASSPDRVGSYEQYF
cdr3_nt: TGTGCCAGCAGCCCTGACAGGGTAGGTTCCTACGAGCAGTACTTC

j_call: TRBJ1-5
clone_size: many
d_call: TRBD1
v_call: TRBV6-2/TRBV6-3
cdr3_aa: CASSYPAGQGGISNQPQHF
cdr3_nt: TGTGCCAGCAGTTACCCGGCCGGACAGGGGGGAATAAGCAATCAGCCCCAGCATTTT

j_call: TRBJ1-6
clone_size: NA
d_call: NA
v_call: TRBV11-2
cdr3_aa: CASSLGPAGGAYEQHF
cdr3_nt: TGTGCCAGCAGCTTAGGGCCTGCTGGGGGCGCCTACGAGCAGCACTTT

j_call: TRBJ2-5
clone_size: NA
d_call: NA
v_call: TRBV7-2
cdr3_aa: CASSEQETQYF
cdr3_nt: TGTGCCAGCAGCGAACAAGAGACCCAGTACTTC

j_call: TRBJ1-1
clone_size: NA
d_call: NA
v_call: TRBV27
cdr3_aa: CASSLPGTAEAFF
cdr3_nt: TGTGCCAGCAGCCTCCCAGGTACCGCTGAAGCTTTCTTT

j_call: TRBJ2-7
clone_size: many
d_call: NA
v_call: TRBV19
cdr3_aa: CASSIVGGPYEQYF
cdr3_nt: TGTGCCAGTAGTATAGTCGGCGGACCCTACGAGCAGTACTTC

j_call: TRBJ2-2
clone_size: NA
d_call: NA
v_call: TRBV9
cdr3_aa: CASSFSGNTGELFF
cdr3_nt: TGTGCCAGCAGTTTTAGCGGGAACACCGGGGAGCTGTTTTTT

j_call: TRBJ1-1
clone_size: NA
d_call: NA
v_call: TRBV2
cdr3_aa: CASIEENTEAFF
cdr3_nt: TGTGCCAGCATTGAGGAGAACACTGAAGCTTTCTTT

j_call: TRBJ2-1
clone_size: NA
d_call: TRBD2
v_call: TRBV7-3
cdr3_aa: CASSARLAGHNEQFF
cdr3_nt: TGTGCCAGCAGCGCCCGACTAGCGGGGCACAATGAGCAGTTCTTC

j_call: TRBJ2-1
clone_size: NA
d_call: TRBD2
v_call: TRBV7-2
cdr3_aa: CASRNSGRATYNEQFF
cdr3_nt: TGTGCCAGCAGGAATAGCGGGAGGGCCACGTACAATGAGCAGTTCTTC

j_call: TRBJ2-5
clone_size: NA
d_call: NA
v_call: TRBV28
cdr3_aa: CASSRPGHFQETQYF
cdr3_nt: TGTGCCAGCAGTAGACCGGGACACTTCCAAGAGACCCAGTACTTC

j_call: TRBJ2-5
clone_size: NA
d_call: NA
v_call: TRBV12-3/TRBV12-4
cdr3_aa: CASSLEASAETQYF
cdr3_nt: TGTGCCAGCAGTTTAGAGGCTAGCGCAGAGACCCAGTACTTC

j_call: TRBJ2-2
clone_size: few
d_call: TRBD1
v_call: TRBV27
cdr3_aa: CASKRYGGQGTGELFF
cdr3_nt: TGTGCCAGCAAACGTTATGGAGGACAGGGCACCGGGGAGCTGTTTTTT

j_call: TRBJ2-7
clone_size: many
d_call: NA
v_call: TRBV11-3
cdr3_aa: CASSTRTDHEQYF
cdr3_nt: TGTGCCAGCAGCACCCGGACAGACCACGAGCAGTACTTC

j_call: TRBJ2-1
clone_size: medium-sized
d_call: NA
v_call: TRBV11-2
cdr3_aa: CASSLSLMRGSYNEQFF
cdr3_nt: TGTGCCAGCAGCCTCTCCCTCATGCGGGGCTCCTACAATGAGCAGTTCTTC

j_call: TRBJ2-2
clone_size: once
d_call: TRBD2
v_call: TRBV24-1
cdr3_aa: CATSDPGLVGTGELFF
cdr3_nt: TGTGCCACCAGTGATCCCGGACTAGTGGGCACCGGGGAGCTGTTTTTT

j_call: TRBJ2-1
clone_size: few
d_call: TRBD2
v_call: TRBV18
cdr3_aa: CASSRTSGGPSYNEQFF
cdr3_nt: TGTGCCAGCTCACGGACTAGCGGGGGCCCCTCCTACAATGAGCAGTTCTTC

j_call: TRBJ2-7
clone_size: few
d_call: NA
v_call: TRBV12-3/TRBV12-4
cdr3_aa: CASSWASAGEQYF
cdr3_nt: TGTGCCAGCAGTTGGGCCTCTGCAGGGGAGCAGTACTTC

j_call: TRBJ1-2
clone_size: medium-sized
d_call: TRBD1
v_call: TRBV7-2
cdr3_aa: CASSLGQGSVGYTF
cdr3_nt: TGTGCCAGCAGCCTGGGACAGGGGTCGGTTGGCTACACCTTC

j_call: TRBJ2-3
clone_size: NA
d_call: NA
v_call: TRBV12-3/TRBV12-4
cdr3_aa: CASSLVRGTQYF
cdr3_nt: TGTGCCAGCAGCTTGGTTAGGGGTACGCAGTATTTT

j_call: TRBJ2-7
clone_size: NA
d_call: NA
v_call: TRBV7-6
cdr3_aa: CASSRRDRAGEQYF
cdr3_nt: TGTGCCAGCAGCAGACGGGACCGGGCTGGCGAGCAGTACTTC

j_call: TRBJ2-3
clone_size: few
d_call: NA
v_call: TRBV7-2
cdr3_aa: CASSYTATQDTQYF
cdr3_nt: TGTGCCAGCAGCTACACAGCGACGCAAGATACGCAGTATTTT

j_call: TRBJ2-1
clone_size: medium-sized
d_call: TRBD1
v_call: TRBV12-3/TRBV12-4
cdr3_aa: CASSPGGTGGYNEQFF
cdr3_nt: TGTGCCAGCAGTCCTGGCGGGACAGGGGGATACAATGAGCAGTTCTTC

j_call: TRBJ2-7
clone_size: once
d_call: NA
v_call: TRBV2
cdr3_aa: CASSDRGYTPSYEQYF
cdr3_nt: TGTGCCAGCAGTGACAGGGGCTATACCCCCTCCTACGAGCAGTACTTC

j_call: TRBJ2-1
clone_size: few
d_call: NA
v_call: TRBV20-1
cdr3_aa: CSASEENEQFF
cdr3_nt: TGCAGTGCTAGCGAAGAAAATGAGCAGTTCTTC

j_call: TRBJ2-7
clone_size: NA
d_call: TRBD2
v_call: TRBV6-2/TRBV6-3
cdr3_aa: CASSSLAGVGDEQYF
cdr3_nt: TGTGCCAGCAGTTCGCTAGCGGGAGTCGGCGACGAGCAGTACTTC

j_call: TRBJ2-7
clone_size: NA
d_call: TRBD1
v_call: TRBV5-1
cdr3_aa: CASSLGQGAKQYF
cdr3_nt: TGCGCCAGCAGCTTGGGACAGGGGGCGAAGCAGTACTTC

j_call: TRBJ2-7
clone_size: many
d_call: TRBD2
v_call: TRBV12-3/TRBV12-4
cdr3_aa: CASSLSGVFYEQYF
cdr3_nt: TGTGCCAGCAGCTTGAGCGGGGTGTTCTACGAGCAGTACTTC

j_call: TRBJ1-2
clone_size: many
d_call: NA
v_call: TRBV27
cdr3_aa: CASSPDQGSRYGYTF
cdr3_nt: TGTGCCAGCAGCCCCGATCAGGGGAGTCGCTATGGCTACACCTTC

j_call: TRBJ1-5
clone_size: medium-sized
d_call: NA
v_call: TRBV6-1
cdr3_aa: CASRGRGSNQPQHF
cdr3_nt: TGTGCCAGCAGGGGGCGCGGAAGCAATCAGCCCCAGCATTTT

j_call: TRBJ2-5
clone_size: many
d_call: NA
v_call: TRBV4-1
cdr3_aa: CASSQDWDSRGTQYF
cdr3_nt: TGCGCCAGCAGCCAAGATTGGGACTCACGAGGGACCCAGTACTTC

j_call: TRBJ2-7
clone_size: NA
d_call: TRBD1
v_call: TRBV5-6
cdr3_aa: CASSRTGTGIYEQYF
cdr3_nt: TGTGCCAGCAGCCGGACCGGGACAGGGATCTACGAGCAGTACTTC

j_call: TRBJ1-2
clone_size: NA
d_call: NA
v_call: TRBV6-6
cdr3_aa: CASSVAGEIHGYTF
cdr3_nt: TGTGCCAGCAGTGTGGCGGGGGAAATACATGGCTACACCTTC

j_call: TRBJ2-1
clone_size: NA
d_call: NA
v_call: TRBV11-1
cdr3_aa: CASSFFPWNEQFF
cdr3_nt: TGTGCCAGCAGCTTTTTCCCCTGGAATGAGCAGTTCTTC

j_call: TRBJ2-5
clone_size: NA
d_call: NA
v_call: TRBV20-1
cdr3_aa: CSARREETQYF
cdr3_nt: TGCAGTGCTAGAAGGGAAGAGACCCAGTACTTC

j_call: TRBJ2-7
clone_size: large
d_call: NA
v_call: TRBV7-6
cdr3_aa: CASSLSGTGYEQYF
cdr3_nt: TGTGCCAGCAGCTTATCTGGGACCGGATACGAGCAGTACTTC

j_call: TRBJ2-1
clone_size: many
d_call: TRBD2
v_call: TRBV5-4
cdr3_aa: CASSYPGLVSDEQFF
cdr3_nt: TGTGCCAGCAGTTATCCGGGACTAGTTTCTGATGAGCAGTTCTTC

j_call: TRBJ1-3
clone_size: many
d_call: TRBD1
v_call: TRBV25-1
cdr3_aa: CASSPSFDRAGNTIYF
cdr3_nt: TGTGCCAGCAGCCCCTCGTTTGACAGGGCTGGAAACACCATATATTTT

j_call: TRBJ2-1
clone_size: NA
d_call: NA
v_call: TRBV7-9
cdr3_aa: CASSLVTNEQFF
cdr3_nt: TGTGCCAGCAGCTTAGTCACCAATGAGCAGTTCTTC

j_call: TRBJ2-5
clone_size: NA
d_call: NA
v_call: TRBV7-2
cdr3_aa: CASSLVWTETQYF
cdr3_nt: TGTGCCAGCAGCTTAGTTTGGACGGAGACCCAGTACTTC

j_call: TRBJ2-1
clone_size: NA
d_call: TRBD2
v_call: TRBV7-6
cdr3_aa: CASSLTRPSGRAGNEQFF
cdr3_nt: TGTGCCAGCAGCTTAACGCGGCCTAGCGGGAGGGCCGGGAATGAGCAGTTCTTC

j_call: TRBJ2-3
clone_size: many
d_call: TRBD2
v_call: TRBV11-2
cdr3_aa: CASSPNPTSGDTQYF
cdr3_nt: TGTGCCAGCAGCCCCAACCCGACTAGCGGGGATACGCAGTATTTT

j_call: TRBJ2-1
clone_size: NA
d_call: TRBD1
v_call: TRBV7-4
cdr3_aa: CASSSDRGVIQEEQFF
cdr3_nt: TGTGCCAGCAGCTCGGACAGGGGGGTAATCCAGGAGGAGCAGTTCTTC

j_call: TRBJ1-3
clone_size: many
d_call: NA
v_call: TRBV28
cdr3_aa: CASKAPGTASGNTIYF
cdr3_nt: TGTGCCAGCAAGGCCCCCGGGACGGCCTCTGGAAACACCATATATTTT

j_call: TRBJ2-5
clone_size: few
d_call: NA
v_call: TRBV3-1
cdr3_aa: CASSQVLETQYF
cdr3_nt: TGTGCCAGCAGCCAAGTCTTGGAGACCCAGTACTTC

j_call: TRBJ1-1
clone_size: many
d_call: NA
v_call: TRBV5-6
cdr3_aa: CASSLLSGKTEAFF
cdr3_nt: TGTGCCAGCAGCTTGTTAAGCGGTAAGACTGAAGCTTTCTTT

j_call: TRBJ2-2
clone_size: many
d_call: NA
v_call: TRBV5-1
cdr3_aa: CASYRGLDTGELFF
cdr3_nt: TGCGCCAGCTATCGGGGGCTGGACACCGGGGAGCTGTTTTTT